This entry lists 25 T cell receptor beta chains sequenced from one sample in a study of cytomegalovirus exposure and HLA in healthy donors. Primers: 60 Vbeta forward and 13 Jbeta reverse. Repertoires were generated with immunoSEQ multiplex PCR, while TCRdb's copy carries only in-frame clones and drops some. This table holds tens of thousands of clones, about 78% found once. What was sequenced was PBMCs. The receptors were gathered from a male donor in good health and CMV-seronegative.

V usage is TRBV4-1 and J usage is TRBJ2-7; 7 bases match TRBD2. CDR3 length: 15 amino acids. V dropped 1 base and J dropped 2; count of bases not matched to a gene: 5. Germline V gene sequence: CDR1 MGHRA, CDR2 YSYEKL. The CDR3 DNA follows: TGCGCCAGCAGCCAAGTTCCTAGCGGAACCTACGAGCAGTACTTC. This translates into CASSQVPSGTYEQYF.

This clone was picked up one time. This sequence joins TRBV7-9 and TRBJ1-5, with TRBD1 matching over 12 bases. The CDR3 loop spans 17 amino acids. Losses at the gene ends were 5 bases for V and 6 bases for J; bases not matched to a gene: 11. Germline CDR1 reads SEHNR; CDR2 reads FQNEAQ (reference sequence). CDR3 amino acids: CASSVSGTGGLGQPQHF. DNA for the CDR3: TGTGCCAGCAGCGTTTCCGGGACAGGGGGCCTCGGTCAGCCCCAGCATTTT.

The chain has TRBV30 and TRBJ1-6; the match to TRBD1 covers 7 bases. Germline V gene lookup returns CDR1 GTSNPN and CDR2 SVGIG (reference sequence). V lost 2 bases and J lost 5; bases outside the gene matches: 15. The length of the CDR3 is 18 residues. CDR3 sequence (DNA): TGTGCCTGGAGTCAACAGGGGTATTCGAGGACCGATAATTCACCCCTCCACTTT. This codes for CAWSQQGYSRTDNSPLHF.

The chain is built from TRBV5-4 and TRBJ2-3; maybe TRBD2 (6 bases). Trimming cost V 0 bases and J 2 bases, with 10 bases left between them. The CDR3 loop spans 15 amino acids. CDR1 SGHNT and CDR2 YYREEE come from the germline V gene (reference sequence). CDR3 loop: CASSLGLGNTDTQYF. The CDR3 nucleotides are TGTGCCAGCAGCTTGGGACTAGGAAACACAGATACGCAGTATTTT.

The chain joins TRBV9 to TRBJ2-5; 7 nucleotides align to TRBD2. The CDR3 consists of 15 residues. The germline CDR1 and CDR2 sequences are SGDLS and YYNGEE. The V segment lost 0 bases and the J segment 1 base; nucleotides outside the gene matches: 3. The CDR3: CASSVAGGIQETQYF. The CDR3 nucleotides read TGTGCCAGCAGCGTAGCGGGGGGAATCCAAGAGACCCAGTACTTC.

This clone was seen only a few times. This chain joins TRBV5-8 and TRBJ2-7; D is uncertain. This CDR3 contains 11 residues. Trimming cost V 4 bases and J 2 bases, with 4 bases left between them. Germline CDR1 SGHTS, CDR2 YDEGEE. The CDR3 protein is CASSVAYEQYF. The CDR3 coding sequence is TGTGCCAGCAGCGTAGCCTACGAGCAGTACTTC.

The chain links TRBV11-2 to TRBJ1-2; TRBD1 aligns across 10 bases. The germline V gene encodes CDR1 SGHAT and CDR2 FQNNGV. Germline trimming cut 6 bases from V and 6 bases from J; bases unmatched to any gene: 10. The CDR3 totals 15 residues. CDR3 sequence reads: CASRLGTGASHGYTF. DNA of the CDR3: TGTGCCAGCAGACTCGGGACAGGGGCCTCTCATGGCTACACCTTC.

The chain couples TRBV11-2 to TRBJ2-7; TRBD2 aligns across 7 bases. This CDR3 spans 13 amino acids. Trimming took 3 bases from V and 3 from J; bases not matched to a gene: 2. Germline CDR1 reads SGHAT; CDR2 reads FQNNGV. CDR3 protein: CASSFGEGYEQYF. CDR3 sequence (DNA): TGTGCCAGCAGCTTTGGGGAGGGCTACGAGCAGTACTTC.

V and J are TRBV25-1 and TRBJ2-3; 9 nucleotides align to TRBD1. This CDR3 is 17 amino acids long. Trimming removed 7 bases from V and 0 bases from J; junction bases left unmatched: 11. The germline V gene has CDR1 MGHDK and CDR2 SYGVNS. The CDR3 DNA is TGTGCCAGCACCTCCGGGACAGGGACGACTAGCACAGATACGCAGTATTTT. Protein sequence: CASTSGTGTTSTDTQYF.

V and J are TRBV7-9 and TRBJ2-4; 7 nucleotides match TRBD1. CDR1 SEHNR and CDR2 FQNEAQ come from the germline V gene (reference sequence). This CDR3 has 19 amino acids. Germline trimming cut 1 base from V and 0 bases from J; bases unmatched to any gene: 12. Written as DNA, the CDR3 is TGTGCCAGCAGCTTAGAGGGGGCCTGGGGGCAACTAGCCAAAAACATTCAGTACTTC. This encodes CASSLEGAWGQLAKNIQYF.

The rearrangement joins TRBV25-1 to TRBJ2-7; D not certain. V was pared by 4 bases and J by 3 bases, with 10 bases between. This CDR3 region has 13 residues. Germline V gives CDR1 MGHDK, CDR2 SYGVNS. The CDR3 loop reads CASSGPTGYEQYF. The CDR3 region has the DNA TGTGCCAGCAGTGGCCCTACCGGCTACGAGCAGTACTTC.

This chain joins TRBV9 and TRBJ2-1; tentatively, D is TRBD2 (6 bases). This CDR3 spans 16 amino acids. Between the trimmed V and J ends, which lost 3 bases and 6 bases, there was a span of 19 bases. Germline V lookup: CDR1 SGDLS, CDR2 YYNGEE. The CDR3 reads CASSEAVGTPGNEQFF. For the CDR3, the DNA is TGTGCCAGCAGCGAGGCCGTGGGGACTCCGGGCAATGAGCAGTTCTTC. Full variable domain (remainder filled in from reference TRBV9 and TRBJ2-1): DSGVTQTPKHLITATGQRVTLRCSPRSGDLSVYWYQQSLDQGLQFLIQYYNGEERAKGNILERFSAQQFPDLHSELNLSSLELGDSALYFCASSEAVGTPGNEQFFGPGTRLTVL.

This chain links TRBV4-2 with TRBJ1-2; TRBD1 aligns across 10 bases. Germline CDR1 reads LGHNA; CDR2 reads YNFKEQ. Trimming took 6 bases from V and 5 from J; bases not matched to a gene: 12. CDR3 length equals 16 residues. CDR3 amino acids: CASRGQGDNQGYGYTF. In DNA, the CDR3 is TGTGCCAGCAGAGGACAGGGGGACAACCAAGGGTATGGCTACACCTTC.

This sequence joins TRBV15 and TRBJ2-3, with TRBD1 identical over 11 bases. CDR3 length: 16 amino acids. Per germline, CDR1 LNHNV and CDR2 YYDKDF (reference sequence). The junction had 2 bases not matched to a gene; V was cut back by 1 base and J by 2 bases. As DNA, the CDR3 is TGTGCCACCAGCAGAGGGGACAGGGGGGCCACAGATACGCAGTATTTT. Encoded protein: CATSRGDRGATDTQYF.

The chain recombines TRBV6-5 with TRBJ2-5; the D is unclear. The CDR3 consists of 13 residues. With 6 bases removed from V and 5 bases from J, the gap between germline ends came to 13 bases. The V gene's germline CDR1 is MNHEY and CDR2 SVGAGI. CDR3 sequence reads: CASSPGGSETQYF. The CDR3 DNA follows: TGTGCCAGCAGCCCCGGCGGTTCGGAGACCCAGTACTTC.

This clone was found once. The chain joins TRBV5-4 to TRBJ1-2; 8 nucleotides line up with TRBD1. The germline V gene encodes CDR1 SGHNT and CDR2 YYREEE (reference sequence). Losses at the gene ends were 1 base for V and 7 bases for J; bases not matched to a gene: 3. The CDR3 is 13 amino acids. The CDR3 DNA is TGTGCCAGCAGCTTGCAGGGGGCGGGTGGCTACACCTTC. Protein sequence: CASSLQGAGGYTF.

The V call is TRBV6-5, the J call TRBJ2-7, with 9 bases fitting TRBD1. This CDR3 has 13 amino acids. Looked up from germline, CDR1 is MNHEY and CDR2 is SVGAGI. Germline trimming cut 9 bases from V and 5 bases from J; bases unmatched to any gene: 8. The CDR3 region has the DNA TGTGCCAGTTCGGGACAGGGTGGACACGAGCAGTACTTC. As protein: CASSGQGGHEQYF.

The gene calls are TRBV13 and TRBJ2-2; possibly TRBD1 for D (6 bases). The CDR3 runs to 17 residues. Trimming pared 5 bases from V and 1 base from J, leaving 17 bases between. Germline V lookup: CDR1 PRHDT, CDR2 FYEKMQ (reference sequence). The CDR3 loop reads CASSEGVLALNTGELFF. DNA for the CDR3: TGTGCCAGCAGCGAGGGGGTATTAGCCCTGAACACCGGGGAGCTGTTTTTT.

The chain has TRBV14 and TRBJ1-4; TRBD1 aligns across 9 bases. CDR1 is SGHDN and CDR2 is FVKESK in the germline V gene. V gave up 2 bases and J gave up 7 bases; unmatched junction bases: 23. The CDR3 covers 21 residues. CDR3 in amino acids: CASSQLPGQGGSVAVSEKLFF. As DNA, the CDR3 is TGTGCCAGCAGCCAACTACCGGGACAGGGTGGGAGCGTAGCAGTCTCTGAAAAACTGTTTTTT.

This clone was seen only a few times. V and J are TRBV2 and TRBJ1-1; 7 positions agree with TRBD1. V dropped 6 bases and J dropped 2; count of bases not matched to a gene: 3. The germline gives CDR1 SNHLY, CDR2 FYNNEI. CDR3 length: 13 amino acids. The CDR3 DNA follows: TGTGCCAGCAGAGGGGACAGTAACACTGAAGCTTTCTTT. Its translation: CASRGDSNTEAFF.

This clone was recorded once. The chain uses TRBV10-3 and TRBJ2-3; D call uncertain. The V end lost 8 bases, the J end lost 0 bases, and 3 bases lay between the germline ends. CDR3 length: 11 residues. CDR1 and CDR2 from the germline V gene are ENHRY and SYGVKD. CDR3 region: CAILSTDTQYF. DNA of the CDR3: TGTGCCATCTTAAGCACAGATACGCAGTATTTT.

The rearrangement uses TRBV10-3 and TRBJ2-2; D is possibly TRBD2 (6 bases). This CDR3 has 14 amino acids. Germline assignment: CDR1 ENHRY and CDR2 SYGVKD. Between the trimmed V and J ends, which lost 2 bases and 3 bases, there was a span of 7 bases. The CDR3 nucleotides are TGTGCCATCAGTGAGGGAGGGGACACCGGGGAGCTGTTTTTT. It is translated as CAISEGGDTGELFF.

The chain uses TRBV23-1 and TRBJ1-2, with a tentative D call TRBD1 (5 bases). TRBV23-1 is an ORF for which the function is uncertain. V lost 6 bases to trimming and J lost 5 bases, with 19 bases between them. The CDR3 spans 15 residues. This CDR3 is CASSPWGPVGYGYTF. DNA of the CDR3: TGCGCCAGCAGCCCCTGGGGCCCGGTGGGGTATGGCTACACCTTC.

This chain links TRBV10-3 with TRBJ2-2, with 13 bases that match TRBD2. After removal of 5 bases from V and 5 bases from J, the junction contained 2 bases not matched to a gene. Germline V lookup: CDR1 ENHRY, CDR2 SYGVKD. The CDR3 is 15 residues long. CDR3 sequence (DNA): TGTGCCATCAGTACGACTAGCGGGAGGACCGGGGAGCTGTTTTTT. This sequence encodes CAISTTSGRTGELFF.

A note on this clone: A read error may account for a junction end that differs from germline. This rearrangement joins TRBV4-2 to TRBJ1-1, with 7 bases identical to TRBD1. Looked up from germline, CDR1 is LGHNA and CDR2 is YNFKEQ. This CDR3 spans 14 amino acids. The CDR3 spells CASSRPQGNSEAFF. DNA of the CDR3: TGTGCCAGCAGCCGTCCACAGGGGAACTCTGAAGCTTTCTTT.